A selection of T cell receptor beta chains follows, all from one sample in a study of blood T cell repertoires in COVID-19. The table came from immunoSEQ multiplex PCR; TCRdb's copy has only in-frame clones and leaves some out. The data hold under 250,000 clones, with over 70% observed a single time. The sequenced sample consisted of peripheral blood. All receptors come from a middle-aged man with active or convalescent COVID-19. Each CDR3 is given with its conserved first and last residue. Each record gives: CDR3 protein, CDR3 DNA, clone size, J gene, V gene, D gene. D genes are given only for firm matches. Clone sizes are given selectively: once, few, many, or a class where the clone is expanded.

CDR3: CASSTPREGRAPYEQYF
DNA: TGTGCCAGCAGCACACCTCGGGAGGGCAGGGCTCCCTACGAGCAGTACTTC
size: once
J: TRBJ2-7
V: TRBV7-3
D: TRBD2

CDR3: CATQPGQASYEQYF
DNA: TGTGCCACGCAACCGGGACAAGCGTCCTACGAGCAGTACTTC
size: .
J: TRBJ2-7
V: TRBV10-3
D: .

CDR3: CASSQGAGVADTQYF
DNA: TGTGCCAGCAGCCAAGGAGCGGGAGTGGCAGATACGCAGTATTTT
size: .
J: TRBJ2-3
V: TRBV3-1/TRBV3-2
D: TRBD2

CDR3: CASSIDQLNTEAFF
DNA: TGTGCCAGTAGTATAGACCAGTTGAACACTGAAGCTTTCTTT
size: .
J: TRBJ1-1
V: TRBV19
D: .

CDR3: CASSLSYGYTF
DNA: TGTGCCAGCAGTTTGAGCTATGGCTACACCTTC
size: .
J: TRBJ1-2
V: TRBV12-3/TRBV12-4
D: .

CDR3: CASSQIINTQYF
DNA: TGTGCCAGCAGCCAGATTATTAATACGCAGTATTTT
size: few
J: TRBJ2-3
V: TRBV12-3/TRBV12-4
D: .

CDR3: CATSERLADTDTQYF
DNA: TGTGCCACCAGTGAGCGACTAGCAGACACAGATACGCAGTATTTT
size: .
J: TRBJ2-3
V: TRBV24-1
D: TRBD2

CDR3: CATSRRDSSNQPQHF
DNA: TGTGCCACCAGCAGGAGGGACAGTAGCAATCAGCCCCAGCATTTT
size: .
J: TRBJ1-5
V: TRBV15
D: TRBD1

CDR3: CASSPLGGYEQYF
DNA: TGCGCCAGCAGCCCACTAGGCGGGTACGAGCAGTACTTC
size: few
J: TRBJ2-7
V: TRBV4-1
D: .

CDR3: CASSPMKAGLSGNTIYF
DNA: TGTGCCAGCAGCCCCATGAAAGCAGGCCTCTCTGGAAACACCATATATTTT
size: once
J: TRBJ1-3
V: TRBV5-6
D: .

CDR3: CASSSPDGPNTEAFF
DNA: TGTGCCAGCAGCTCCCCGGATGGGCCGAACACTGAAGCTTTCTTT
size: .
J: TRBJ1-1
V: TRBV7-3
D: .

CDR3: CAWRGQNSPLHF
DNA: TGTGCCTGGAGGGGCCAGAATTCACCCCTCCACTTT
size: .
J: TRBJ1-6
V: TRBV30
D: .

CDR3: CASSLTSGRDPDTQYF
DNA: TGCGCCAGCAGCCTTACTAGCGGGAGGGACCCAGATACGCAGTATTTT
size: .
J: TRBJ2-3
V: TRBV4-1
D: TRBD2

CDR3: CASTEGVSNQPQHF
DNA: TGTGCCAGCACGGAAGGAGTATCAAATCAGCCCCAGCATTTT
size: .
J: TRBJ1-5
V: TRBV2
D: .

CDR3: CASTIGLAGETQYF
DNA: TGCGCCAGCACAATTGGGCTAGCGGGAGAGACCCAGTACTTC
size: .
J: TRBJ2-5
V: TRBV23-1
D: TRBD2

CDR3: CASSKQINQPQHF
DNA: TGTGCCAGTAGTAAACAGATCAATCAGCCCCAGCATTTT
size: .
J: TRBJ1-5
V: TRBV19
D: .

CDR3: CASSLGAGTGGETQYF
DNA: TGTGCCAGCAGCTTAGGGGCCGGGACAGGGGGTGAGACCCAGTACTTC
size: .
J: TRBJ2-5
V: TRBV7-2
D: TRBD1

CDR3: CASSLRQGDTIYF
DNA: TGTGCCAGCAGCCTAAGACAGGGGGACACCATATATTTT
size: .
J: TRBJ1-3
V: TRBV14
D: TRBD1

CDR3: CASKSTAGGPPGEQYF
DNA: TGTGCCAGCAAGAGTACAGCGGGAGGCCCCCCCGGCGAGCAGTACTTC
size: .
J: TRBJ2-7
V: TRBV5-4
D: TRBD2

CDR3: CASSQDRFVGLAGGLETQYF
DNA: TGTGCCAGCAGCCAAGATCGATTTGTGGGACTAGCGGGGGGGCTCGAGACCCAGTACTTC
size: .
J: TRBJ2-5
V: TRBV3-1/TRBV3-2
D: TRBD2

CDR3: CASSLFREISTNEKLFF
DNA: TGTGCCAGCAGCTTATTTCGGGAAATATCAACTAATGAAAAACTGTTTTTT
size: .
J: TRBJ1-4
V: TRBV5-6
D: .

CDR3: CSVTGGGSTYEQYF
DNA: TGCAGCGTTACAGGGGGAGGATCGACCTACGAGCAGTACTTC
size: .
J: TRBJ2-7
V: TRBV29-1
D: TRBD1

CDR3: CASMTGSRSYEQYF
DNA: TGTGCCAGCATGACAGGGTCCCGATCCTACGAGCAGTACTTC
size: .
J: TRBJ2-7
V: TRBV6-5
D: TRBD1

CDR3: CASSSGSGNTIYF
DNA: TGTGCCAGCAGTTCGGGCTCTGGAAACACCATATATTTT
size: few
J: TRBJ1-3
V: TRBV12-3/TRBV12-4
D: .

CDR3: CASNQGRGSNEQFF
DNA: TGCGCCAGCAACCAGGGTCGGGGGAGCAATGAGCAGTTCTTC
size: .
J: TRBJ2-1
V: TRBV5-1
D: .

CDR3: CASSQEPGVPRGGANVLTF
DNA: TGTGCCAGCAGCCAAGAACCAGGGGTCCCACGAGGAGGGGCCAACGTCCTGACTTTC
size: once
J: TRBJ2-6
V: TRBV3-1/TRBV3-2
D: .